This T cell receptor (beta chain) was captured in a study of OX40 agonist ivuxolimab in advanced cancers. Overall study context: Ivuxolimab, an agonist antibody against OX40 (CD134), was given to patients. Patients received ivuxolimab, an intravenous treatment, every 2 weeks at 0.01 to 10 mg/kg. Dose-escalation patients' cancers were hepatocellular carcinoma, melanoma, renal cell or head and neck cancer. People who had prior anti-PD-1, anti-PD-L1 or anti-CTLA-4 therapy could take part, and under 45% had some.

Generated by immunoSEQ multiplex PCR, the TCRdb table keeps only in-frame clones and is missing some. The top ten hold over 0.95% of the sample, which has roughly 76,000 clones, about 79% seen once. Germline V gene data show CDR1 as MDHEN and CDR2 as SYDVKM. CDR3 length: 15 amino acids. Trimming took off 2 bases at V and 5 bases at J, with 12 bases between the two ends. The receptor was derived from an adult with an advanced solid tumor such as melanoma, head and neck, liver or kidney cancer. The sequencing used CD4+ or CD8+ T cells sorted from blood, collected in a trial of the OX40 agonist ivuxolimab. The chain combines TRBV28 with TRBJ1-4; D may be TRBD1 (5 bases). CDR3 in DNA: TGTGCCAGCAGTTTAGCGTCGGACACAAATGAAAAACTGTTTTTT. Amino acid sequence: CASSLASDTNEKLFF.